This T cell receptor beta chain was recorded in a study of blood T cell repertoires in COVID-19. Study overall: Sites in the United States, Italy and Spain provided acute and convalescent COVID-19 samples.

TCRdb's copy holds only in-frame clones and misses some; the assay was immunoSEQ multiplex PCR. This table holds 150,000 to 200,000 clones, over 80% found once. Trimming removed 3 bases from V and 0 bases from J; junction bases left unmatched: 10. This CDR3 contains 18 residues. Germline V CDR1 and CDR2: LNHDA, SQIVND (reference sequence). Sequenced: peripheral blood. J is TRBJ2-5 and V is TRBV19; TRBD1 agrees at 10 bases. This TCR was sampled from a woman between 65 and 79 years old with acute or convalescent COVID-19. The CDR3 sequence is CASSIRTGGRLNQETQYF. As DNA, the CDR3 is TGTGCCAGTAGTATTCGGACAGGGGGACGCCTTAACCAAGAGACCCAGTACTTC.